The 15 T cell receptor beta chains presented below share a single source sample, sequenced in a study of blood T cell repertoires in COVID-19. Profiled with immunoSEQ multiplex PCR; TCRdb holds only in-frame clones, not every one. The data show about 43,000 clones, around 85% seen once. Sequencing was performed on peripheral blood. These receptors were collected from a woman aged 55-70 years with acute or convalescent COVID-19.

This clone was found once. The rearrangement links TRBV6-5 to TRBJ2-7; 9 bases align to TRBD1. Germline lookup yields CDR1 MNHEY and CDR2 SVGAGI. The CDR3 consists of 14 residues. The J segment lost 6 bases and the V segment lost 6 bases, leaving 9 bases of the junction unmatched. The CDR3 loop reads CASSDNRGRGEQYF. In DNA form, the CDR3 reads TGTGCCAGCAGCGATAACAGGGGGCGCGGCGAGCAGTACTTC.

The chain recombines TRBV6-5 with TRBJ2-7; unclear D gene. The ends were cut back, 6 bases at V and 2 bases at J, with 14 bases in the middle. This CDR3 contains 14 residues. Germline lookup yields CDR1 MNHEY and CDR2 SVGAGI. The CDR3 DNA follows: TGTGCCAGCAGGGTCCCGAGGAGTCCCTACGAGCAGTACTTC. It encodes CASRVPRSPYEQYF.

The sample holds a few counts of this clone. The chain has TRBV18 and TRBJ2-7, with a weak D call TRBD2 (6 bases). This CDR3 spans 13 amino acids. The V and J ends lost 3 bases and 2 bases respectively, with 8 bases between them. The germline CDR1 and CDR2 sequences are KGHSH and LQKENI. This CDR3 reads CASSPGRTYEQYF. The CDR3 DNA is TGTGCCAGCTCACCCGGGAGAACCTACGAGCAGTACTTC.

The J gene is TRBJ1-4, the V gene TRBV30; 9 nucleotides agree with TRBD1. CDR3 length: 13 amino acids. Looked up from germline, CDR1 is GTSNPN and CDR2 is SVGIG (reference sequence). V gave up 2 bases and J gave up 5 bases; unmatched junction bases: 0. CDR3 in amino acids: CAWSTGGNEKLFF. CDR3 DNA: TGTGCCTGGAGTACAGGGGGCAATGAAAAACTGTTTTTT.

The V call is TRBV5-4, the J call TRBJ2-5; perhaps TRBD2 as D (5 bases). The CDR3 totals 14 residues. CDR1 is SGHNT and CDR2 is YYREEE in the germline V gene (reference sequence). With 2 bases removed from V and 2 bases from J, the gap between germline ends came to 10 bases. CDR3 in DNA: TGTGCCAGCAGCTTCCAACGGGAACAAGAGACCCAGTACTTC. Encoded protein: CASSFQREQETQYF.

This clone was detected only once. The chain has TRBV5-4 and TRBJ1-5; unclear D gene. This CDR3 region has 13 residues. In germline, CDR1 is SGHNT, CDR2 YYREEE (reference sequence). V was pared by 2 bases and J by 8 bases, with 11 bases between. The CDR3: CASSFDNREPQHF. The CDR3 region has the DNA TGTGCCAGCAGCTTCGACAACCGCGAGCCCCAGCATTTT.

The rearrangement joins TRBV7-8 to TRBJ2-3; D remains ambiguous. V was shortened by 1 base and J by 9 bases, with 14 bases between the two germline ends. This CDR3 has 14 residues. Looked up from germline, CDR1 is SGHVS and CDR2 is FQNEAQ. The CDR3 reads CASSLDSSQKTQYF. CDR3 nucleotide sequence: TGTGCCAGCAGCTTAGACAGTTCTCAGAAAACGCAGTATTTT.

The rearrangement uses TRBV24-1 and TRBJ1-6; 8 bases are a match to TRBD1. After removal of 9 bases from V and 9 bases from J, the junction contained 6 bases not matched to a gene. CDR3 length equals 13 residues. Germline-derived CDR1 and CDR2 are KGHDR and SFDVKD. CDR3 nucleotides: TGTGCCACCGCGCAGGGGGCAGGTTCACCCCTCCACTTT. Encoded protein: CATAQGAGSPLHF.

CDR3 sequence: CASSKTGTRKEQFF. Written as DNA, the CDR3 is TGTGCCAGCAGCAAGACCGGGACAAGGAAAGAGCAGTTCTTC. The chain has TRBV7-3 and TRBJ2-1; D may be TRBD1 (6 bases). Germline V gene sequence: CDR1 SGHTA, CDR2 FQGTGA. V was pared by 5 bases and J by 10 bases, with 18 bases between. The CDR3 totals 14 residues.

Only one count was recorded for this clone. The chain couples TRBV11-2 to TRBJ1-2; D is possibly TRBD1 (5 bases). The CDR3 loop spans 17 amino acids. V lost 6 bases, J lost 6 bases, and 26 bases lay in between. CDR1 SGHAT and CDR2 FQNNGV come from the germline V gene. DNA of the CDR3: TGTGCCAGCAGTCGAAGGCAGGGATCCCCTAATATCGATGGCTACACCTTC. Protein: CASSRRQGSPNIDGYTF. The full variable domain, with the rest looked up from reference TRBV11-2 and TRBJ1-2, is EAGVAQSPRYKIIEKRQSVAFWCNPISGHATLYWYQQILGQGPKLLIQFQNNGVVDDSQLPKDRFSAERLKGVDSTLKIQPAKLEDSAVYLCASSRRQGSPNIDGYTFGSGTRLTVV.

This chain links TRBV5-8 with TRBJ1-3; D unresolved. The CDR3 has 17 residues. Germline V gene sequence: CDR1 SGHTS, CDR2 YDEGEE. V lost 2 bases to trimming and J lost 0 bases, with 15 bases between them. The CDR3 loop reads CASSFLLVRASGNTIYF. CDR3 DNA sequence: TGTGCCAGCAGCTTTTTATTGGTCCGAGCCTCTGGAAACACCATATATTTT.

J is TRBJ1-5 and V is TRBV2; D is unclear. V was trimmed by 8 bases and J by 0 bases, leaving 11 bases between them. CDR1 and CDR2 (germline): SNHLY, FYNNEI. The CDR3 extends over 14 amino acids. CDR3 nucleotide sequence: TGTGCCAGCGGAAGCGTCTATAGCAATCAGCCCCAGCATTTT. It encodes CASGSVYSNQPQHF. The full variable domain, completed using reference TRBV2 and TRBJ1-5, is EPEVTQTPSHQVTQMGQEVILRCVPISNHLYFYWYRQILGQKVEFLVSFYNNEISEKSEIFDDQFSVERPDGSNFTLKIRSTKLEDSAMYFCASGSVYSNQPQHFGDGTRLSIL.

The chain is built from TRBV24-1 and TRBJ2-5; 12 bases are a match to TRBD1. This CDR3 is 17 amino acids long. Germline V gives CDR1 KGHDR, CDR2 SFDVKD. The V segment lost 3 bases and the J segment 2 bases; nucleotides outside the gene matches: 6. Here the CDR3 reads CATSDRGDRGRQETQYF. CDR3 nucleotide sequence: TGTGCCACCAGTGATCGGGGGGACAGGGGGCGGCAAGAGACCCAGTACTTC.

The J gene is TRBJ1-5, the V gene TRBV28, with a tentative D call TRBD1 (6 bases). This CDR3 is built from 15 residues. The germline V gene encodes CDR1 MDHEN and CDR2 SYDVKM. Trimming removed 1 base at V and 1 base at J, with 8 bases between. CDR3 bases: TGTGCCAGCAGTTTATCCAGGGGAAGCAATCAGCCCCAGCATTTT. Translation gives CASSLSRGSNQPQHF.

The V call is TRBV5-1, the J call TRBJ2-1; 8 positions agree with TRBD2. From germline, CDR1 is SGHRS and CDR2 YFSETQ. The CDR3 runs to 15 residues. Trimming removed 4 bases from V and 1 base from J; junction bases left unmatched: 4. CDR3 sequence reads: CASSPGTRSYNEQFF. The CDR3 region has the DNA TGCGCCAGCAGCCCCGGGACTAGATCCTACAATGAGCAGTTCTTC.